One sample yielded the 3 T cell receptor beta chains listed below, sequenced in a study of shared clonotypes between healthy human individuals. Only in-frame clones appear in the TCRdb table, and some are missing; sequencing was by immunoSEQ multiplex PCR. The profile shows about 2.3 million clones, roughly 93% of them singletons. The material sequenced was naive CD4+ T cells from PBMCs. Subset: CD45RA+ positively selected. Receptors were obtained from a young man in good health. Some clones in this sample may be carry-over from other donors' samples.

The chain links TRBV27 to TRBJ1-1; D gene unclear. Germline CDR1 and CDR2: MNHEY and SMNVEV (reference sequence). The CDR3 extends over 11 amino acids. The V end lost 6 bases, the J end lost 11 bases, and 13 bases lay between the germline ends. CDR3 protein: CASRSALGAFF. The CDR3 DNA reads as TGTGCCAGCAGGTCGGCCCTGGGCGCTTTCTTT.

Concerning this clone itself: Different DNA sequences within this sample yield the same CDR3. The V and J genes are TRBV11-2 and TRBJ2-7; tentative D call: TRBD1 (5 bases). This CDR3 contains 14 residues. Trimming pared 2 bases from V and 1 base from J, leaving 9 bases between. Germline V gives CDR1 SGHAT, CDR2 FQNNGV. The CDR3 region is CASSLFRVSYEQYF. In DNA, the CDR3 is TGTGCCAGCAGCTTATTCAGGGTTTCCTACGAGCAGTACTTC.

This sequence joins TRBV21-1 and TRBJ2-7; the table's D call, TRBD2, has no DNA check behind it. TRBV21-1 constitutes a pseudogene. This CDR3 is built from 17 residues. The chain's CDR3 is CASSTGTSGSRDYEQYF. CDR3 coding DNA: TGTGCCAGCAGCACCGGGACTAGCGGGAGCCGGGATTACGAGCAGTACTTC.